Listed here are 8 T cell receptor beta chains from one sample, sequenced in a study of neurological immune-mediated disorders. TCRdb called the 5' RACE reads again in MiXCR, with one record for every CDR3 protein. The sample carries 45,000 to 55,000 distinct CDR3 sequences, approximately 3.5% recorded once. The sample consisted of PBMCs. The receptors stem from a man aged 35 to 55 with multiple sclerosis.

This clonotype was seen at least ten times. V usage is TRBV7-9 and J usage is TRBJ1-2; 7 positions agree with TRBD1. J was trimmed by 6 bases and V by 5 bases; bases with no gene match: 6. There are 13 residues in the CDR3. Germline V gives CDR1 SEHNR, CDR2 FQNEAQ (reference sequence). The CDR3 is CASSTSDRDGYTF. The CDR3 DNA reads as TGTGCCAGCAGCACCTCAGACAGGGATGGCTACACCTTC.

This clonotype was seen repeatedly, ten times or more. The V gene is TRBV3-1, the J gene TRBJ2-2; D is perhaps TRBD1 (5 bases). CDR3 size: 14 residues. V shed 1 base and J shed 7 bases, with 10 bases lying between them. Per the germline V gene, CDR1 is LGHDT and CDR2 is YNNKEL (reference sequence). The CDR3 nucleotides are TGTGCCAGCAGCCAAGGAGCAGGGCGCGGGGAGCTGTTTTTT. This gives the protein CASSQGAGRGELFF.

This clonotype has a handful of counts. The chain employs TRBV5-1 and TRBJ2-7; a possible D gene is TRBD1 (5 bases). Trimming cost V 5 bases and J 3 bases, with 15 bases left between them. CDR3 length equals 14 residues. CDR1 is SGHRS, CDR2 YFSETQ, per germline. Here the CDR3 reads CASRKTRDSYEQYF. For the CDR3, the DNA is TGCGCCAGCAGAAAGACGAGAGACAGCTACGAGCAGTACTTC. Full variable domain (outside the CDR3, taken from reference TRBV5-1 and TRBJ2-7): KAGVTQTPRYLIKTRGQQVTLSCSPISGHRSVSWYQQTPGQGLQFLFEYFSETQRNKGNFPGRFSGRQFSNSRSEMNVSTLELGDSALYLCASRKTRDSYEQYFGPGTRLTVT.

This clonotype occurred many times. J is TRBJ2-3 and V is TRBV20-1; 8 bases agree with TRBD2. Germline CDR1 reads DFQATT; CDR2 reads SNEGSKA (reference sequence). V was clipped by 5 bases and J by 0 bases; unmatched bases: 7. CDR3 length equals 15 residues. CDR3 bases: TGCAGTGCTCGGAAGCGGGGGTCGAGCACAGATACGCAGTATTTT. It yields the protein CSARKRGSSTDTQYF.

At least ten counts were recorded for this clonotype. The V gene is TRBV6-5, the J gene TRBJ1-1; possible D gene TRBD1, 5 bases. Trimming removed 0 bases from V and 4 bases from J, with 6 bases in between. Germline V lookup: CDR1 MNHEY, CDR2 SVGAGI. The CDR3 spans 13 residues. The CDR3 reads CASSYSQGTEAFF. The CDR3 coding sequence is TGTGCCAGCAGTTACTCGCAGGGCACTGAAGCTTTCTTT.

This clonotype was observed many times. The J gene is TRBJ1-5, the V gene TRBV12-3 or TRBV12-4, with D uncertain. V was clipped by 5 bases and J by 2 bases, with 7 bases between them. The CDR3 spans 13 residues. CDR3 loop: CASSRYGNQPQHF. The CDR3 region has the DNA TGTGCCAGCAGTCGATATGGCAATCAGCCCCAGCATTTT.

As for this clonotype: This could be a read error, since a much larger clone is one nucleotide away. The chain links TRBV24-1 to TRBJ2-1, with D possibly TRBD2 on 5 matching bases. Germline lookup yields CDR1 KGHDR and CDR2 SFDVKD. This CDR3 contains 16 residues. V was clipped by 4 bases and J by 4 bases, with 16 bases between them. The CDR3: CATSDTTKFKYNEQFF. CDR3 bases: TGTGCCACCAGTGACACGACTAAGTTTAAATACAATGAGCAGTTCTTC.

In this sample, this clonotype turned up many times. The genes are TRBV4-1 and TRBJ2-7; perhaps TRBD1 as D (5 bases). The CDR3 sequence is 11 residues long. The germline V gene encodes CDR1 MGHRA and CDR2 YSYEKL. V shed 3 bases and J shed 9 bases, with 9 bases lying between them. In nucleotides, the CDR3 is TGCGCCAGCAGCCACCAGGGCGGGCAGTACTTC. This translates into CASSHQGGQYF.